Following are 6 T cell receptor beta chains from one sample sequenced in a study of shared clonotypes between healthy human individuals. Naive CD8 cells lacked CD45RO and underwent positive selection for CCR7, leaving out terminally differentiated effector memory CD45RA+ cells. The method was immunoSEQ multiplex PCR; TCRdb's version includes in-frame clones alone and lacks a portion of them. The data show about 2 million clones, about 95% seen once. Material for sequencing was naive CD8+ T cells sorted from blood. These receptors originate from a man younger than 35 in good health.

In nucleotides, the CDR3 is TGTGCCAGCAGCTTGTGGCGATCGTCAGATACGCAGTATTTT. Its translation is CASSLWRSSDTQYF. The rearrangement joins TRBV5-6 to TRBJ2-3; the D is unclear. V gave up 1 base and J gave up 4 bases, with 10 bases separating them. Germline V gives CDR1 SGHDT, CDR2 YYEEEE. The CDR3 contains 14 residues.

The V and J genes are TRBV7-2 and TRBJ1-1; D remains unclear. CDR3 length: 13 residues. Germline V gives CDR1 SGHTA, CDR2 FQGNSA. Deletions cut 3 bases from V and 3 bases from J, with 8 bases between. Here the CDR3 DNA reads TGTGCCAGCAGCTTTGGACTGTACACTGAAGCTTTCTTT. Residues: CASSFGLYTEAFF.

This clone was seen a handful of times. The genes are TRBV29-1 and TRBJ1-1, with unresolved D. The CDR3 is 15 residues long. Trimming removed 0 bases from V and 8 bases from J, with 19 bases in between. The V gene's germline CDR1 is SQVTM and CDR2 ANQGSEA. The CDR3 here is CSVEDHGPGAFEAFF. The CDR3 DNA reads TGCAGCGTTGAAGATCATGGTCCGGGAGCCTTCGAAGCTTTCTTT.

As for this clone: This sample also contains other DNA sequences that code for the same CDR3. The chain combines TRBV7-9 with TRBJ1-4; the D is unclear. The CDR3 totals 15 residues. The V gene lost 2 bases and the J gene lost 0 bases, with 7 bases spanning the gap. CDR1 is SEHNR and CDR2 is FQNEAQ in the germline V gene (reference sequence). The CDR3 region is CASSLFSATNEKLFF. CDR3 nucleotides: TGTGCCAGCAGCTTATTCAGTGCAACTAATGAAAAACTGTTTTTT.

This clone was seen once. CDR3 protein: CASSNDRNDVYSNQPQHF. CDR3 sequence (DNA): TGTGCCAGCAGCAATGACAGGAACGACGTGTATAGCAATCAGCCCCAGCATTTT. J is TRBJ1-5 and V is TRBV7-2, with D perhaps TRBD1 (6 bases). V was trimmed by 5 bases and J by 0 bases, leaving 20 bases between them. Looked up from germline, CDR1 is SGHTA and CDR2 is FQGNSA. This CDR3 spans 18 amino acids.

Regarding this clone: Other DNA sequences of this sample code for an identical CDR3. The chain carries TRBV7-9 and TRBJ2-7; unclear D gene. V lost 1 base and J 3 bases, leaving 7 bases between the germline ends. The CDR3 extends over 13 amino acids. Germline CDR1 and CDR2: SEHNR and FQNEAQ (reference sequence). The CDR3 is CASSLGLNYEQYF. The CDR3 nucleotides read TGTGCCAGCAGCTTAGGGCTGAACTACGAGCAGTACTTC.